These 23 T cell receptor beta chains were sequenced from one sample in a study of T cell repertoires in cytomegalovirus infection. TCRdb called the reads again in MiXCR, with one record for every CDR3 protein. This table has 450,000 to 600,000 distinct CDR3 sequences, about 39% appearing once. Antigen specificity for these receptors is unknown. The sequencing used cultured PBMCs, collected from culture after CMV antigen stimulation. These receptors came from a human donor in good health (CMV status not recorded). Some clones in this sample may be carry-over from other donors' samples.

This clonotype was seen more than once but under ten times. The gene calls are TRBV4-1 and TRBJ1-2; 8 nucleotides line up with TRBD1. Germline V lookup: CDR1 MGHRA, CDR2 YSYEKL. The CDR3 is made up of 14 amino acids. The junction had 5 bases not matched to a gene; V was cut back by 4 bases and J by 4 bases. For the CDR3, the DNA is TGCGCCAGCAGCCCTTGGACAGGGCCCTATGGCTACACCTTC. It is translated as CASSPWTGPYGYTF.

The rearrangement links TRBV19 to TRBJ1-5; D not certain. The CDR3 totals 12 residues. V was cut by 8 bases and J by 10 bases, with 15 bases left in between. Germline loops: CDR1 LNHDA, CDR2 SQIVND (reference sequence). CDR3 bases: TGTGCCAGTGGACCACGGCTGGAACCCCAGCATTTT. Its protein product is CASGPRLEPQHF.

The chain is built from TRBV12-3 or TRBV12-4 and TRBJ1-4; 7 bases align to TRBD1. This CDR3 has 11 residues. The V gene end was trimmed by 6 bases and the J gene end by 8 bases; junction bases not matched to a gene: 0. CDR3 sequence (DNA): TGTGCCAGCAGGACAGGGGAAAAACTGTTTTTT. It codes for CASRTGEKLFF.

V gene TRBV6-6 combines with J gene TRBJ2-1; perhaps TRBD2 as D (5 bases). The CDR3 extends over 15 amino acids. V was pared by 4 bases and J by 3 bases, with 13 bases between. CDR1 is MNHNY and CDR2 is SVGAGI in the germline V gene (reference sequence). The CDR3: CASSSPGWDYNEQFF. The CDR3 DNA is TGTGCCAGCAGTTCCCCGGGATGGGACTACAATGAGCAGTTCTTC.

The V gene is TRBV6-8, the J gene TRBJ2-3; D is undetermined. CDR3 length: 10 amino acids. Germline V gives CDR1 MNHGY, CDR2 SAAAGT. This CDR3 is CAIITDTQYF. In DNA form, the CDR3 reads TGTGCTATTATCACAGATACGCAGTATTTT.

The chain combines TRBV5-1 with TRBJ2-7; 7 nucleotides line up with TRBD2. From germline, CDR1 is SGHRS and CDR2 YFSETQ. V lost 0 bases and J lost 5; bases outside the gene matches: 8. The CDR3 runs to 15 residues. In DNA form, the CDR3 reads TGCGCCAGCAGCTTGGGACACGGAGCGGGGAACGAGCAGTACTTC. It encodes CASSLGHGAGNEQYF.

The genes are TRBV7-6 and TRBJ1-1; D gene uncertain. In germline, CDR1 is SGHVS, CDR2 FNYEAQ. V lost 7 bases, J lost 0 bases, and 9 bases lay in between. The CDR3 loop spans 13 amino acids. This chain's CDR3 is CASTSYMNTEAFF. CDR3 sequence (DNA): TGTGCCAGCACCTCCTACATGAACACTGAAGCTTTCTTT.

The rearrangement links TRBV12-3 or TRBV12-4 to TRBJ2-2, with D unclear. V was pared by 6 bases and J by 0 bases, with 5 bases between. There are 13 residues in the CDR3. CDR3 in DNA: TGTGCCAGCAGCCACTCGAACACCGGGGAGCTGTTTTTT. It encodes CASSHSNTGELFF.

This clonotype has just a few counts. The chain has TRBV12-5 and TRBJ2-2; 13 positions match TRBD2. This CDR3 comprises 17 residues. V lost 6 bases and J lost 6; bases outside the gene matches: 10. In germline, CDR1 is LGHNT, CDR2 FRNRAP. CDR3: CASGDPTSGRLAGELFF. CDR3 DNA: TGTGCTAGTGGCGACCCGACTAGCGGGAGGTTAGCCGGGGAGCTGTTTTTT.

The rearrangement links TRBV12-3 or TRBV12-4 to TRBJ1-4; 7 positions match TRBD1. This CDR3 has 15 residues. The J segment lost 6 bases and the V segment lost 4 bases, leaving 8 bases of the junction unmatched. The CDR3 loop is CASSSEGGAYEKLFF. The DNA of the CDR3 is TGTGCCAGCAGTTCAGAAGGGGGCGCTTATGAAAAACTGTTTTTT.

J is TRBJ2-3 and V is TRBV7-2, with 9 bases lining up with TRBD2. This CDR3 spans 15 amino acids. Trimming at V came to 5 bases and at J to 8 bases, leaving 11 bases not matched to a gene. Germline V gives CDR1 SGHTA, CDR2 FQGNSA. Written as DNA, the CDR3 is TGTGCCAGCAGCCTGAGGACAATAGCGGGAGTTACGCAGTATTTT. Translated: CASSLRTIAGVTQYF.

This clonotype was seen a few times. The rearrangement joins TRBV7-8 to TRBJ2-1, with TRBD2 matching over 10 bases. CDR3 size: 17 residues. Germline trimming cut 2 bases from V and 8 bases from J; bases unmatched to any gene: 12. CDR1 is SGHVS, CDR2 FQNEAQ, per germline. CDR3 DNA: TGTGCCAGCAGCTTAAGCGGGAGGGCCTGGGGTCGGGATGAGCAGTTCTTC. This encodes CASSLSGRAWGRDEQFF.

The chain is built from TRBV7-2 and TRBJ2-7; D is possibly TRBD1 (5 bases). Germline V CDR1 and CDR2: SGHTA, FQGNSA. CDR3 length equals 13 residues. V lost 5 bases to trimming and J lost 0 bases, with 8 bases between them. The CDR3 sequence is CASSPDTSYEQYF. CDR3 nucleotide sequence: TGTGCCAGCAGCCCGGACACCTCCTACGAGCAGTACTTC.

The V gene is TRBV10-3, the J gene TRBJ2-7; 15 positions match TRBD2. In germline, CDR1 is ENHRY, CDR2 SYGVKD. The J segment lost 6 bases and the V segment lost 6 bases, leaving 6 bases of the junction unmatched. The CDR3 is 15 amino acids. This CDR3 reads CAIRAGTSGGTEQYF. In DNA, the CDR3 is TGTGCCATCAGAGCGGGGACTAGCGGGGGGACCGAGCAGTACTTC.

The table lists this clonotype with a few counts. This rearrangement joins TRBV7-2 to TRBJ1-5; the D is unclear. In germline, CDR1 is SGHTA, CDR2 FQGNSA. CDR3 size: 13 residues. V was trimmed by 2 bases and J by 2 bases, leaving 4 bases between them. The CDR3 sequence: CASSLYGNQPQHF. CDR3 DNA: TGTGCCAGCAGCTTATACGGCAATCAGCCCCAGCATTTT.

Points on this clonotype: This may stem from a read error, because a much larger clone lies one nucleotide away. The genes are TRBV25-1 and TRBJ2-6; D call uncertain. The CDR3 is 13 amino acids. Germline CDR1 reads MGHDK; CDR2 reads SYGVNS. V was clipped by 6 bases and J by 1 base, with 4 bases between them. The CDR3 nucleotides are TGTGCCAGCAGAAAATCTGGGGCCAACGTCCTGACTTTC. Its protein is CASRKSGANVLTF. Full variable domain (rest looked up from reference TRBV25-1 and TRBJ2-6): EADIYQTPRYLVIGTGKKITLECSQTMGHDKMYWYQQDPGMELHLIHYSYGVNSTEKGDLSSESTVSRIRTEHFPLTLESARPSHTSQYLCASRKSGANVLTFGAGSRLTVL.

V usage is TRBV7-2 and J usage is TRBJ1-6, with 7 bases that match TRBD1. CDR1 SGHTA and CDR2 FQGNSA come from the germline V gene. The length of the CDR3 is 14 residues. The ends lost 4 bases at V and 10 bases at J; junction bases unmatched: 7. CDR3 sequence reads: CASSWKGTVSPLHF. The CDR3 DNA is TGTGCCAGCAGCTGGAAGGGGACAGTCTCACCCCTCCACTTT.

The sample holds a few counts of this clonotype. This chain joins TRBV7-2 and TRBJ2-1; D gene ambiguous. Trimming left V 7 bases short and J 4 bases short, with 5 bases between. There are 11 residues in the CDR3. Germline V CDR1 and CDR2: SGHTA, FQGNSA. CDR3 in DNA: TGTGCCAGCACGGCTTACAATGAGCAGTTCTTC. This encodes CASTAYNEQFF.

This chain connects TRBV28 to TRBJ2-3; no clear D. The CDR3 totals 12 residues. Germline V gene data show CDR1 as MDHEN and CDR2 as SYDVKM. The V end lost 6 bases, the J end lost 5 bases, and 9 bases lay between the germline ends. The DNA of the CDR3 is TGTGCCAGCAGACTGCGGAGAGATACGCAGTATTTT. Protein: CASRLRRDTQYF.

The rearrangement joins TRBV7-2 to TRBJ2-2, with 10 bases that match TRBD1. This CDR3 comprises 16 residues. Germline CDR1 SGHTA, CDR2 FQGNSA. Trimming at V came to 6 bases and at J to 7 bases, leaving 11 bases not matched to a gene. CDR3 sequence reads: CASSPRDRGQGGELFF. The CDR3, as DNA: TGTGCCAGCAGTCCCCGAGACAGGGGGCAAGGCGGGGAGCTGTTTTTT.

V gene TRBV12-3 or TRBV12-4 combines with J gene TRBJ1-1; no definite D call. V shed 6 bases and J shed 0 bases, with 23 bases lying between them. The CDR3 totals 18 residues. DNA of the CDR3: TGTGCCAGCAGGTGGGCATCTGTTTATGCTCGTTTGAACACTGAAGCTTTCTTT. Translated, it gives CASRWASVYARLNTEAFF.

This clonotype was counted only a few times. The J gene is TRBJ2-7, the V gene TRBV14; TRBD1 matches 7 bases. After removal of 4 bases from V and 7 bases from J, the junction contained 7 bases not matched to a gene. Per germline, CDR1 SGHDN and CDR2 FVKESK. The CDR3 extends over 13 amino acids. The chain's CDR3 is CASSRQGGSEQYF. The CDR3 region has the DNA TGTGCCAGCAGCCGACAGGGCGGCTCGGAGCAGTACTTC.

This clonotype showed up just a few times. The gene calls are TRBV11-2 and TRBJ1-4; D remains unclear. V lost 1 base, J lost 0 bases, and 12 bases lay in between. This CDR3 is built from 17 residues. Germline V CDR1 and CDR2: SGHAT, FQNNGV. CDR3 residues: CASSLAGAAATNEKLFF. The DNA of the CDR3 is TGTGCCAGCAGCTTAGCTGGAGCAGCTGCAACTAATGAAAAACTGTTTTTT.